The sequence of this T cell receptor beta chain was determined in a study of spatial heterogeneity in lung cancer. CDR1 and CDR2 (germline): DFQATT, SNEGSKA (reference sequence). Trimming took 3 bases from V and 10 from J; bases not matched to a gene: 9. The CDR3 sequence is 15 residues long. Time point in this sample: sample taken at primary tumor resection. Unsorted samples of tumor, nontumor lung or frozen PBMC had their whole RNA sequenced. Donation came from 70 or so patients with untreated early-stage non-small cell lung cancer. Every TCR cDNA molecule bore a unique molecular identifier. TCRdb called the 5' RACE reads again in MiXCR, with one record for every CDR3 protein. Among roughly 4,800 distinct CDR3 sequences listed, around 20% were seen once. By frequency in the sample, this clonotype is medium-sized.

The TCR comes from a male donor with early-stage non-small cell lung cancer. The specimen was normal lung tissue next to the tumor, collected at surgery. V is TRBV20-1 and J is TRBJ2-1; the match to TRBD2 covers 13 bases. CDR3 nucleotide sequence: TGCAGTGCTAGGTGGGGACTAGCGGGGTCCGGAGAGCAGTTCTTC. The encoded protein is CSARWGLAGSGEQFF.